This T cell receptor beta chain came from a study of graft-versus-host responses after intestinal transplantation (dated by TCRdb to 2020 to 2023). Broadly, across the study: The transplants that recipients got were multivisceral, liver-intestinal, or isolated intestinal. A peak of at least 4% donor T cells among recipient peripheral blood mononuclear cells was the definition used for donor T cell macrochimerism. The cohort enrolled 24 intestinal transplant recipients including one retransplant, and 3 patients lacking pretransplant specimens were excluded. Rather than being sequenced by the commercial service, samples from a few later patients were sequenced in-house on an Illumina MiSeq and processed with MiXCR. Every recipient was given anti-thymocyte globulin induction, then maintenance tacrolimus and steroids for 3 to 4 years. Alloreactive clones were identified by sequencing pre-transplant mixed lymphocyte reaction products and comparing these products with unstimulated pre-transplant donor and recipient T cells. Graft-versus-host and host-versus-graft alloreactive T cell clones were tracked in the graft, circulation and bone marrow after intestinal transplantation using bulk TCR-beta CDR3 sequencing. Results the study describes overall, beyond this receptor: High GvH to HvG T cell clonal ratios were observed in the allografts of patients with donor T cell macrochimerism. Early after transplant, peak levels of circulating GvH clones were associated with declines in HvG clones. Conclusions were limited by the relatively low number and heterogeneity of intestinal transplant patients. GvH clones turned up in recipient bone marrow, with some appearing earlier in ileal mucosa or blood, a pattern consistent with an intestinal mucosal origin.

Interpreted using the paper, the time point label stands for: cells obtained before transplantation from donor or recipient. CD3+CD4+ and CD3+CD8+ populations were FACS-sorted from unstimulated pre-transplant donor and recipient cells taken from spleen or lymph nodes. Library generation was performed with the immunoSEQ multiplex PCR assay. In most patients, genomic DNA was isolated using the Qiagen DNeasy Blood and Tissue Kit and sent frozen to Adaptive Biotechnologies for TCR sequencing. For most patients, genomic DNA was subjected to high-throughput TCR-beta CDR3 sequencing by Adaptive Biotechnologies. The authors' analysis ran thus. TCR sequencing data were retrieved from Adaptive's ImmunoSEQ software for around 20 patients, whereas three other patients were processed with MiXCR and VDJtools. To correct CD4 versus CD8 sorting errors, sequences present in both subsets at a frequency ratio below 5:1 were removed. CDR3 nucleotide sequences shared between donor and recipient were removed because their origin could not be assigned. Alloreactive clones required at least 2-fold expansion over unstimulated cells and minimum CFSE-low frequency of 0.002% (template counts) or 0.001% (read counts). A clone was considered mappable if detected in the sequenced pre-transplant spleen, lymph node, or MLR CFSE-low populations of the donor or recipient. Cumulative frequency of alloreactive clones was calculated as a percentage of all sequences weighted by copy number. In TCRdb, the immuneACCESS table is reduced to in-frame sequences with V and J assigned. These tables do not hold every clone; where another copy was compared, an unresolved V gene accounts for under half, and the others remain unexplained. From that table come the V and J calls and clone size; the DNA was used to work out D and trimming. The sample has under 85,000 clones on record, around 95% of them singletons. The ten largest clones represent around 0.5% of the sample.

The germline V gene encodes CDR1 SGHVS and CDR2 FNYEAQ. The CDR3 runs 14 amino acids, cysteine and phenylalanine included. Only the CDR3 region is kept as DNA, spanning 42 bases read in frame from base 1. V loses 6 bases of germline sequence and J loses 1 base, and the interval between the two ends is 10 bases. Concerning this clone: What this receptor recognizes is not known. Base qualities were left out, and no much larger clone turns up one base away.

The rearrangement combines TRBV7-6 with TRBJ2-1; the D region possibly corresponds to TRBD1 (6 bases align). This receptor was taken from a human donor who received an intestinal transplant. Sequencing used unstimulated CD8+ T cells sorted from spleen or lymph node cells, obtained before intestinal transplant. The DNA sequence reads TGTGCCAGCAGTCAAGGGGGTTCCTACAATGAGCAGTTCTTC. It codes for CASSQGGSYNEQFF.